This record looks at one T cell receptor (beta chain) sequence and its context. The target antigen is unknown. Assay: immunoSEQ multiplex PCR; the TCRdb copy retains only in-frame clones and omits some. The table includes about 100,000 clones, about 88% detected once. Germline V CDR1 and CDR2: SEHNR, FQNEAQ (reference sequence). CDR3 length equals 16 residues. Trimming at V came to 5 bases and at J to 2 bases, leaving 4 bases not matched to a gene. The data are from a study of OX40 agonist ivuxolimab in advanced cancers. General study points: Relative to CD4+ cells, CD8+ T cells on average had more expanded clones. At doses 0.1 to 3.0 mg/kg, CD4+ and CD8+ clones expanded. Low normalized T-cell clonal expansion also characterized some of the nonresponders.

The sample consisted of CD4+ or CD8+ T cells sorted from blood, taken in a trial of the OX40 agonist ivuxolimab. This chain links TRBV7-9 with TRBJ2-2, with 11 bases identical to TRBD2. The TCR originated in an adult with an advanced solid tumor such as melanoma, head and neck, liver or kidney cancer. The CDR3 coding sequence is TGTGCCAGCAGCCCGGGACTAGCGGTTAACACCGGGGAGCTGTTTTTT. This encodes CASSPGLAVNTGELFF.